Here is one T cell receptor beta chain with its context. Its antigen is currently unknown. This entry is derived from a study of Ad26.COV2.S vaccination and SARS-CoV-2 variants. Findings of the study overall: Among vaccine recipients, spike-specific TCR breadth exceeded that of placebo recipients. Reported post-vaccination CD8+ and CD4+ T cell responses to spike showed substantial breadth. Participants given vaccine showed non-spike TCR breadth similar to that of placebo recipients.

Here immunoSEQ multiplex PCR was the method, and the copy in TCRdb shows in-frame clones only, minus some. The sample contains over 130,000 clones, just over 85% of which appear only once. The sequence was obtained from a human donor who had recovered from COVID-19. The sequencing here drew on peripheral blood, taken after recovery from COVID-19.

This CDR3 is CASSIIGQSNQPQHF. DNA for the CDR3: TGTGCCAGTAGTATCATTGGGCAGAGCAATCAGCCCCAGCATTTT. This sequence joins TRBV19 and TRBJ1-5; D is ambiguous. Per germline, CDR1 LNHDA and CDR2 SQIVND (reference sequence). CDR3 length: 15 amino acids. The V end was cut by 3 bases, the J end by 1 base, with 10 bases between.